One sample yielded the 15 T cell receptor beta chains listed below, sequenced in a study of blood T cell repertoires in COVID-19. This table comes from immunoSEQ multiplex PCR, and its TCRdb copy is limited to in-frame clones, with some not included. The top ten hold 18% of the sample, which has about 76,000 clones, 80% to 90% seen once. The sequenced sample was peripheral blood. Receptor source: a woman between 55 and 75 years old with acute or convalescent COVID-19.

J is TRBJ2-1 and V is TRBV5-1, with D perhaps TRBD2 (6 bases). V lost 0 bases and J 7 bases, leaving 8 bases between the germline ends. This CDR3 spans 13 amino acids. Per germline, CDR1 SGHRS and CDR2 YFSETQ. CDR3 region: CASSLGDWNEQFF. The CDR3 nucleotides read TGCGCCAGCAGCTTGGGGGACTGGAATGAGCAGTTCTTC.

This clone was detected once. This chain links TRBV6-2 or TRBV6-3 with TRBJ1-2; D gene uncertain. Germline V CDR1 and CDR2: MNHEY, SVGEGT. The CDR3 runs 16 residues. The germline V and J ends were trimmed by 0 bases and 8 bases, with 19 bases remaining between them. CDR3 sequence: CASSYSEMVPSLGYTF. Here the CDR3 DNA reads TGTGCCAGCAGTTACTCGGAGATGGTTCCCTCTCTCGGCTACACCTTC.

The chain is built from TRBV21-1 and TRBJ2-7; the table's D call TRBD1 went unverified against the DNA. TRBV21-1 is a known pseudogene. The CDR3 extends over 14 amino acids. For the CDR3, the DNA is TGTGCCAGCACCTCCGGGACAGGCCACTACGAGCAGTACGTC. This translates into CASTSGTGHYEQYV.

The chain combines TRBV27 with TRBJ2-1, with D perhaps TRBD2 (6 bases). The V end was cut by 5 bases, the J end by 8 bases, with 19 bases between. This CDR3 has 15 residues. Per the germline V gene, CDR1 is MNHEY and CDR2 is SMNVEV (reference sequence). The CDR3 coding sequence is TGTGCCAGCAGTCTACCGGGACTGGGATTGTATGAGCAGTTCTTC. This translates into CASSLPGLGLYEQFF.

The chain is built from TRBV6-6 and TRBJ1-3; D is unclear. Trimming shortened V by 6 bases and J by 0 bases, and 6 bases separated the two germline ends. This CDR3 is built from 13 residues. Germline V CDR1 and CDR2: MNHNY, SVGAGI (reference sequence). The DNA of the CDR3 is TGTGCCAGCAGGCCTAGCTCTGGAAACACCATATATTTT. Its translation is CASRPSSGNTIYF.

The chain uses TRBV3-1 (or the pseudogene TRBV3-2) and TRBJ2-1; a possible D gene is TRBD1 (6 bases). Germline V gene sequence: CDR1 LGHDT, CDR2 YNNKEL (reference sequence). V shed 3 bases and J shed 7 bases, with 10 bases lying between them. This CDR3 is 13 amino acids long. CDR3 sequence reads: CASSHAQGNEQFF. The CDR3 DNA is TGTGCCAGCAGCCATGCACAGGGTAATGAGCAGTTCTTC.

V is TRBV7-9 and J is TRBJ1-1; TRBD1 might be the D (5 bases). From germline, CDR1 is SEHNR and CDR2 FQNEAQ (reference sequence). The CDR3 has 14 residues. Trimming cost V 0 bases and J 8 bases, with 13 bases left between them. This CDR3 is CASSLASRQHEAFF. The CDR3 DNA reads as TGTGCCAGCAGCTTAGCGTCTCGACAGCACGAAGCTTTCTTT. The variable domain in full, with the rest retrieved from reference TRBV7-9 and TRBJ1-1, is DTGVSQNPRHKITKRGQNVTFRCDPISEHNRLYWYRQTLGQGPEFLTYFQNEAQLEKSRLLSDRFSAERPKGSFSTLEIQRTEQGDSAMYLCASSLASRQHEAFFGQGTRLTVV.

The chain joins TRBV10-3 to TRBJ2-7; D is perhaps TRBD2 (5 bases). Germline CDR1 is ENHRY and CDR2 is SYGVKD. V lost 10 bases, J lost 5 bases, and 18 bases lay in between. This CDR3 is 13 amino acids long. CDR3 nucleotide sequence: TGTGCCACCCGGACTCATTCAGCGAACGAGCAGTACTTC. Translation: CATRTHSANEQYF.

V and J are TRBV6-1 and TRBJ1-6, with a tentative D call TRBD1 (5 bases). This CDR3 is built from 19 residues. V shed 0 bases and J shed 0 bases, with 15 bases lying between them. Per the germline V gene, CDR1 is MNHNS and CDR2 is SASEGT. The chain's CDR3 is CASSEAAGQRTSYNSPLHF. The CDR3 bases are TGTGCCAGCAGTGAAGCAGCGGGGCAGCGAACCTCCTATAATTCACCCCTCCACTTT.

The chain employs TRBV7-9 and TRBJ1-1; possibly TRBD1 for D (6 bases). V gave up 5 bases and J gave up 6 bases, with 25 bases separating them. The CDR3 covers 17 residues. Germline V lookup: CDR1 SEHNR, CDR2 FQNEAQ (reference sequence). The CDR3 nucleotides read TGTGCCAGCAGCCCACCTTACAGGGAACACAAAACCCCTGAAGCTTTCTTT. Translation: CASSPPYREHKTPEAFF. Supplemented by reference TRBV7-9 and TRBJ1-1, the full variable domain reads DTGVSQNPRHKITKRGQNVTFRCDPISEHNRLYWYRQTLGQGPEFLTYFQNEAQLEKSRLLSDRFSAERPKGSFSTLEIQRTEQGDSAMYLCASSPPYREHKTPEAFFGQGTRLTVV.

V and J are TRBV7-2 and TRBJ2-7, with 7 bases matching TRBD2. V lost 4 bases to trimming and J lost 2 bases; unmatched junction nucleotides: 2. CDR1 SGHTA and CDR2 FQGNSA come from the germline V gene. The length of the CDR3 is 13 residues. CDR3 DNA sequence: TGTGCCAGCAGCTATACTAGCGCCTACGAGCAGTACTTC. This gives the protein CASSYTSAYEQYF. Combining the CDR3 with reference TRBV7-2 and TRBJ2-7 gives the whole variable domain GAGVSQSPSNKVTEKGKDVELRCDPISGHTALYWYRQSLGQGLEFLIYFQGNSAPDKSGLPSDRFSAERTGGSVSTLTIQRTQQEDSAVYLCASSYTSAYEQYFGPGTRLTVT.

This rearrangement joins TRBV5-1 to TRBJ2-1, with D possibly TRBD2 on 7 matching bases. Germline values: CDR1 SGHRS, CDR2 YFSETQ. Between the trimmed V and J ends, which lost 1 base and 2 bases, there was a span of 13 bases. The CDR3 contains 16 residues. The CDR3 spells CASSLNTGGPYNEQFF. CDR3 sequence (DNA): TGCGCCAGCAGCTTGAATACGGGGGGCCCCTACAATGAGCAGTTCTTC.

The chain recombines TRBV5-6 with TRBJ1-2; TRBD1 matches at 8 bases. The V gene's germline CDR1 is SGHDT and CDR2 YYEEEE. The V and J ends lost 0 bases and 2 bases, in that order; junction bases with no gene match: 9. The CDR3 is 17 residues long. CDR3 in DNA: TGTGCCAGCAGCTTGGTGCCCTCGGCAGGGGGCAACTATGGCTACACCTTC. Encoded protein: CASSLVPSAGGNYGYTF.

The chain links TRBV7-9 to TRBJ1-5, with no clear D. Germline CDR1 is SEHNR and CDR2 is FQNEAQ (reference sequence). The V end lost 1 base, the J end lost 2 bases, and 9 bases lay between the germline ends. The CDR3 runs 15 residues. The CDR3 here is CASSLGLTGNQPQHF. The CDR3 DNA is TGTGCCAGCAGCTTAGGCCTCACGGGCAATCAGCCCCAGCATTTT. The whole variable domain, filled in from reference TRBV7-9 and TRBJ1-5, reads DTGVSQNPRHKITKRGQNVTFRCDPISEHNRLYWYRQTLGQGPEFLTYFQNEAQLEKSRLLSDRFSAERPKGSFSTLEIQRTEQGDSAMYLCASSLGLTGNQPQHFGDGTRLSIL.

This clone has just one count. Other DNA variants within this sample encode the same CDR3. The CDR3 bases are TGTGCCAGCAGCGTATCCGGGGATACTGAAGCTTTCTTT. It is translated as CASSVSGDTEAFF. The V gene is TRBV9, the J gene TRBJ1-1; D is undetermined. CDR3 length equals 13 residues. Germline CDR1 SGDLS, CDR2 YYNGEE. Between the trimmed V and J ends, which lost 1 base and 5 bases, there was a span of 9 bases.